This T cell receptor (beta chain) was identified during a study of T cells in Graves' hyperthyroidism and ophthalmopathy. What was amplified from RNA transcripts were TCR beta CDR3 regions. TCR CDR3 regions were first amplified by RT-PCR with HTBI primers. TCRdb analysed the multiplex PCR reads with MiXCR anew, one entry per CDR3 protein. The repertoire consists of under 300,000 distinct CDR3 sequences, with 13% to 15% occurring once and the leading ten covering around 31%. Hyperthyroidism patients were newly diagnosed, had disease duration under 2 months, and were aged 18 to 65 years. Germline CDR1 SGDLS, CDR2 YYNGEE. There are 18 residues in the CDR3. Trimming took off 0 bases at V and 0 bases at J, with 16 bases between the two ends.

This receptor was taken from a woman aged 45-59 years with Graves' hyperthyroidism that later progressed to Graves' ophthalmopathy. The source material was blood. The rearrangement links TRBV9 to TRBJ2-1, with D perhaps TRBD1 or TRBD2 (5 bases each). This CDR3 is CASSVAGTWGSSYNEQFF. For the CDR3, the DNA is TGTGCCAGCAGCGTAGCTGGTACGTGGGGGAGCTCCTACAATGAGCAGTTCTTC.